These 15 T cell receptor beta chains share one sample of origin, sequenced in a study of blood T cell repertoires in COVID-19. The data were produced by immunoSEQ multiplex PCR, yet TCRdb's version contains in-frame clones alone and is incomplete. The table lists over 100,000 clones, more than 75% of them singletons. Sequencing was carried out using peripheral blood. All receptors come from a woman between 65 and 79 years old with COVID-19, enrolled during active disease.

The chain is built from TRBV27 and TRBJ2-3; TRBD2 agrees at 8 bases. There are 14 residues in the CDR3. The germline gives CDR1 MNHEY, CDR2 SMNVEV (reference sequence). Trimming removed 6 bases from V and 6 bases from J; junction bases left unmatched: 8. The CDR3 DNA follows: TGTGCCAGCAGCCGGGGGGGGGTGGGGGATACGCAGTATTTT. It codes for CASSRGGVGDTQYF.

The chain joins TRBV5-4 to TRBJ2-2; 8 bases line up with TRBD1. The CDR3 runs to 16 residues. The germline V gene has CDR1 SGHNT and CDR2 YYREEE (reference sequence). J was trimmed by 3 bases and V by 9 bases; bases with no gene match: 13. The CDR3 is CATTNYNRGYTGELFF. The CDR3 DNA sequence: TGTGCCACCACTAACTATAACAGGGGGTACACCGGGGAGCTGTTTTTT.

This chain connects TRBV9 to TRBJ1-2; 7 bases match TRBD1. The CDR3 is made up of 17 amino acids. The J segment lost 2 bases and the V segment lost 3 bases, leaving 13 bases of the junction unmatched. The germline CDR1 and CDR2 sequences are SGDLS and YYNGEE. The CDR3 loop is CASSARRDSPLNYGYTF. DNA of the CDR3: TGTGCCAGCAGCGCCCGCCGGGACAGCCCCCTAAACTATGGCTACACCTTC.

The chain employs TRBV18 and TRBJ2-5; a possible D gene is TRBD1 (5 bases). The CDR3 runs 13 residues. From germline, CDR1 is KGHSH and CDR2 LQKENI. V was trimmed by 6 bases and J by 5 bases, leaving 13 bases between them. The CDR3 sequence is CASSYRPRETQYF. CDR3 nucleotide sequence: TGTGCCAGCTCGTACAGGCCCCGGGAGACCCAGTACTTC.

The CDR3, as DNA: TGTGCCAGCACCTGGGGGGACAGGGAATCACCCCTCCACTTT. This translates into CASTWGDRESPLHF. The chain recombines TRBV27 with TRBJ1-6; 9 bases align to TRBD1. This CDR3 has 14 amino acids. Germline trimming cut 7 bases from V and 10 bases from J; bases unmatched to any gene: 8. The germline V gene encodes CDR1 MNHEY and CDR2 SMNVEV (reference sequence).

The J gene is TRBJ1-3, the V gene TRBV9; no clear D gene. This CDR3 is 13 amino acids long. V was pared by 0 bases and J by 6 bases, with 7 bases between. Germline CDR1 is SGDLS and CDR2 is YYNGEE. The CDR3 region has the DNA TGTGCCAGCAGCGTAGGTTCTAAAAACACCATATATTTT. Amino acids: CASSVGSKNTIYF.

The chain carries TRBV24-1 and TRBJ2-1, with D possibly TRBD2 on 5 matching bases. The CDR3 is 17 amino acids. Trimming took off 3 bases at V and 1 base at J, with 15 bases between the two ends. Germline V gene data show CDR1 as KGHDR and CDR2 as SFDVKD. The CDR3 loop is CATSDRRTGRSYNEQFF. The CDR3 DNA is TGTGCCACCAGTGATCGCCGGACGGGAAGGTCCTACAATGAGCAGTTCTTC.

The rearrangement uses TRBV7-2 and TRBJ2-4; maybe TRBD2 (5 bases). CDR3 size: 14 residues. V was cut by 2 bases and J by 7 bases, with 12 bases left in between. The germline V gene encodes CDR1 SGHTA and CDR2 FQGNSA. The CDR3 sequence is CASSLNLATNIQYF. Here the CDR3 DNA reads TGTGCCAGCAGCTTAAATTTAGCGACCAACATTCAGTACTTC.

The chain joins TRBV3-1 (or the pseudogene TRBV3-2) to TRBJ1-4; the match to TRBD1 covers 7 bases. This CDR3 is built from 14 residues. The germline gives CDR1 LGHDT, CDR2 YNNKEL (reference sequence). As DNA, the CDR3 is TGTGCAACGAGGAAGGGGGCAGCTAATGAAAAACTGTTTTTT. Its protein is CATRKGAANEKLFF.

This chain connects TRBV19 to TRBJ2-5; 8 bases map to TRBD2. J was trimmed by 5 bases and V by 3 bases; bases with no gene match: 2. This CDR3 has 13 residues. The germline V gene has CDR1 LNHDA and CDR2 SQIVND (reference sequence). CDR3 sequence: CASSIGGGETQYF. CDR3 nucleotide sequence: TGTGCCAGTAGTATCGGGGGGGGCGAGACCCAGTACTTC.

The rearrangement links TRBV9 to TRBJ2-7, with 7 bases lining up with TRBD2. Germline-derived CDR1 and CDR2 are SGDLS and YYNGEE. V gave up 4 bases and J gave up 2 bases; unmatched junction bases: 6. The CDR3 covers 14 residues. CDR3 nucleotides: TGTGCCAGCAGCCAGACTAGCCGACCCTACGAGCAGTACTTC. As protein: CASSQTSRPYEQYF.

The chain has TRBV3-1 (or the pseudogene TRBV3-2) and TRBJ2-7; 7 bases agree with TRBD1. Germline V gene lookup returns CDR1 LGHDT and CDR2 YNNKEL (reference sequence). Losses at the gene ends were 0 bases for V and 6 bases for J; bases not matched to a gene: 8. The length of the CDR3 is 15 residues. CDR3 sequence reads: CASSQDLVRQGEQYF. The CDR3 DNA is TGTGCCAGCAGCCAAGATCTCGTACGACAGGGCGAGCAGTACTTC.

CDR3 sequence: CASSETGLSNQPQHF. In DNA form, the CDR3 reads TGCGCCAGCAGCGAGACAGGGCTTAGCAATCAGCCCCAGCATTTT. The rearrangement uses TRBV5-1 and TRBJ1-5, with 7 positions matching TRBD1. The trim removed 4 bases at V and 0 bases at J, leaving 4 bases unmatched. This CDR3 has 15 amino acids. Looked up from germline, CDR1 is SGHRS and CDR2 is YFSETQ. The full variable domain, its missing parts supplied by reference TRBV5-1 and TRBJ1-5, is KAGVTQTPRYLIKTRGQQVTLSCSPISGHRSVSWYQQTPGQGLQFLFEYFSETQRNKGNFPGRFSGRQFSNSRSEMNVSTLELGDSALYLCASSETGLSNQPQHFGDGTRLSIL.

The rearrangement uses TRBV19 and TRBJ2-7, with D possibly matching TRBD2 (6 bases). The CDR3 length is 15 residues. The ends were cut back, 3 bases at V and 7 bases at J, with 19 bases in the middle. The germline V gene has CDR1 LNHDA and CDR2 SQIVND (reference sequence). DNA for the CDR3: TGTGCCAGTAGTATGTTCGGTCGAGCGGGCCGGGAGCAGTACTTC. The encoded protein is CASSMFGRAGREQYF.

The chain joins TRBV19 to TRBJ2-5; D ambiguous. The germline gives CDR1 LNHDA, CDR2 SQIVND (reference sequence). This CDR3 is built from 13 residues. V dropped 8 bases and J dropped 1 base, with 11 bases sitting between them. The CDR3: CASGSSIQETQYF. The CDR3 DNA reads TGTGCCAGTGGCTCCAGTATCCAAGAGACCCAGTACTTC.